This is a list of T cell receptor beta chains from one sample in a study of blood T cell repertoires in COVID-19. The assay was immunoSEQ multiplex PCR, and TCRdb's table has in-frame clones only and misses some. Here the sample spans about 41,000 clones, approximately 80% being singletons. The sample consisted of peripheral blood. These receptors were obtained from a woman in her sixties with acute or convalescent COVID-19. CDR3s include the opening cysteine and the closing phenylalanine or tryptophan. D genes are given only for firm matches. Clone size is not always given. Where it is, it says once, few, many or a class for expanded clones.

clone size | D gene | J gene | V gene | CDR3 protein | CDR3 DNA
NA | NA | TRBJ1-5 | TRBV5-6 | CASSLGGGLQPQHF | TGTGCCAGCAGCTTGGGAGGAGGGCTTCAGCCCCAGCATTTT
NA | NA | TRBJ1-2 | TRBV3-1/TRBV3-2 | CASSHGELSYGYTF | TGTGCCAGCAGCCACGGAGAGCTAAGCTATGGCTACACCTTC
NA | NA | TRBJ1-4 | TRBV10-2 | CASTPGSGDEKLFF | TGCGCCAGCACCCCCGGGTCGGGTGATGAAAAACTGTTTTTT
NA | TRBD1 | TRBJ1-1 | TRBV12-3/TRBV12-4 | CASSLPGGFEAFF | TGTGCCAGCAGTTTACCAGGGGGGTTCGAAGCTTTCTTT
NA | TRBD1 | TRBJ2-5 | TRBV14 | CASSPPGTGHPQETQYF | TGTGCCAGCAGCCCCCCCGGGACAGGGCACCCCCAAGAGACCCAGTACTTC
NA | NA | TRBJ1-5 | TRBV19 | CASSTGVRGPQHF | TGTGCCAGTAGTACAGGGGTAAGGGGGCCCCAGCATTTT
NA | TRBD1 | TRBJ1-5 | TRBV18 | CASSPDRANQPQHF | TGTGCCAGCTCACCTGACAGGGCAAATCAGCCCCAGCATTTT
NA | TRBD1 | TRBJ2-1 | TRBV3-1/TRBV3-2 | CASSQDRINEQFF | TGTGCCAGCAGCCAGGACAGGATCAATGAGCAGTTCTTC
NA | NA | TRBJ1-3 | TRBV11-2 | CASSWGGGNTIYF | TGTGCCAGCAGCTGGGGAGGGGGAAACACCATATATTTT
NA | NA | TRBJ1-4 | TRBV6-1 | CASSEESGPKLFF | TGTGCCAGCAGTGAAGAGTCAGGGCCGAAACTGTTTTTT
NA | NA | TRBJ1-4 | TRBV5-6 | CASSTSQGTKLFF | TGTGCCAGCAGCACTTCCCAGGGTACCAAACTGTTTTTT
NA | NA | TRBJ1-4 | TRBV6-1 | CASSELMAGNEKLFF | TGTGCCAGCAGTGAATTAATGGCGGGAAATGAAAAACTGTTTTTT
NA | TRBD1 | TRBJ2-7 | TRBV18 | CASSPPGTVYEQYF | TGTGCCAGCTCACCACCCGGGACAGTCTACGAGCAGTACTTC
NA | NA | TRBJ2-3 | TRBV5-5 | CASFPGHRTDTQYF | TGTGCCAGCTTTCCGGGACACCGCACAGATACGCAGTATTTT
NA | TRBD2 | TRBJ2-2 | TRBV5-3 | CARSRLAGVPPTGELFF | TGTGCCAGAAGCCGACTAGCGGGAGTGCCGCCCACCGGGGAGCTGTTTTTT
NA | TRBD2 | TRBJ2-1 | TRBV3-1/TRBV3-2 | CASSPQYPSGGSYNEQFF | TGTGCCAGCAGCCCACAGTATCCTAGCGGAGGCTCCTACAATGAGCAGTTCTTC
NA | TRBD1 | TRBJ1-1 | TRBV29-1 | CSVESTVRDRGLLPQAFF | TGCAGCGTTGAGTCTACAGTCCGGGACAGGGGATTGCTACCTCAAGCTTTCTTT
few | NA | TRBJ1-2 | TRBV19 | CASSQTATNYGYTF | TGTGCCAGTAGTCAGACAGCAACTAACTATGGCTACACCTTC
few | NA | TRBJ1-6 | TRBV5-1 | CASSFYQGRNNSPLHF | TGCGCCAGCAGCTTTTACCAGGGCCGTAATAATTCACCCCTCCACTTT
NA | NA | TRBJ1-1 | TRBV5-4 | CASSLDGVINEAFF | TGTGCCAGCAGCTTAGACGGAGTGATCAATGAAGCTTTCTTT
NA | NA | TRBJ1-1 | TRBV5-1 | CASSFGFDTEAFF | TGCGCCAGCAGCTTCGGTTTTGACACTGAAGCTTTCTTT
NA | NA | TRBJ1-1 | TRBV15 | CATTGLPFAEAFF | TGTGCCACCACGGGACTCCCGTTTGCTGAAGCTTTCTTT
NA | NA | TRBJ1-4 | TRBV5-4 | CASSLREEGGKLFF | TGTGCCAGCAGCCTCCGGGAGGAGGGAGGAAAACTGTTTTTT
NA | TRBD1 | TRBJ1-2 | TRBV4-2 | CASRLGQANDGYTF | TGTGCCAGCAGACTGGGACAGGCAAATGATGGCTACACCTTC
NA | NA | TRBJ1-3 | TRBV19 | CATQPSHSGNTIYF | TGTGCCACCCAACCGAGCCACTCTGGAAACACCATATATTTT
few | TRBD1 | TRBJ1-2 | TRBV5-4 | CASSSWTGAQGNYGYTF | TGTGCCAGCAGCTCGTGGACAGGGGCTCAAGGGAACTATGGCTACACCTTC
once | TRBD1 | TRBJ2-1 | TRBV29-1 | CSTTGQGGYNEQFF | TGCAGCACCACCGGACAGGGTGGGTACAATGAGCAGTTCTTC
NA | TRBD2 | TRBJ2-7 | TRBV11-2 | CASSLHRLAGLPLTYEQYF | TGTGCCAGCAGCTTACACCGACTAGCGGGATTACCACTGACCTACGAGCAGTACTTC
NA | NA | TRBJ1-5 | TRBV12-3/TRBV12-4 | CASSGGRDQPQHF | TGTGCCAGCAGTGGGGGCAGGGATCAGCCCCAGCATTTT
NA | NA | TRBJ1-4 | TRBV5-6 | CASSLGVYDEKLFF | TGTGCCAGCAGCCTAGGTGTTTACGATGAAAAACTGTTTTTT
NA | NA | TRBJ1-2 | TRBV19 | CASSIGETSNYGYTF | TGTGCCAGTAGTATAGGGGAGACCTCTAACTATGGCTACACCTTC
NA | TRBD2 | TRBJ2-1 | TRBV24-1 | CATAGELYNEQFF | TGTGCCACCGCGGGGGAGCTCTACAATGAGCAGTTCTTC
NA | TRBD2 | TRBJ2-1 | TRBV5-4 | CASSLDSGRSPSYNEQFF | TGTGCCAGCAGCTTGGACAGCGGGAGGAGTCCCTCCTACAATGAGCAGTTCTTC
few | NA | TRBJ2-1 | TRBV6-5 | CASSYGGGGDEQFF | TGTGCCAGCAGTTACGGAGGGGGCGGGGATGAGCAGTTCTTC
NA | TRBD2 | TRBJ2-7 | TRBV7-8 | CASGGDYSTGQYF | TGTGCCAGCGGGGGGGACTATTCTACGGGGCAGTACTTC
NA | NA | TRBJ1-1 | TRBV28 | CASSEIQSSTEAFF | TGTGCCAGCAGCGAAATACAGTCCTCCACTGAAGCTTTCTTT
NA | TRBD1 | TRBJ2-2 | TRBV6-5 | CASSSGTVVTGELFF | TGTGCCAGCAGTTCCGGGACAGTGGTCACCGGGGAGCTGTTTTTT
NA | NA | TRBJ1-1 | TRBV11-2 | CASSLTSRGTEAFF | TGTGCCAGCAGCTTAACCAGTCGGGGCACTGAAGCTTTCTTT
NA | NA | TRBJ1-3 | TRBV19 | CASSIEEGRPGNTIYF | TGTGCCAGTAGTATTGAAGAGGGGAGGCCTGGAAACACCATATATTTT
NA | TRBD1 | TRBJ2-2 | TRBV24-1 | CATRPPPDRDTGELFF | TGTGCCACCAGGCCACCCCCGGACAGGGACACCGGGGAGCTGTTTTTT
NA | TRBD2 | TRBJ2-2 | TRBV2 | CASSGREWTGELFF | TGTGCCAGCAGCGGGAGGGAATGGACCGGGGAGCTGTTTTTT
NA | NA | TRBJ2-1 | TRBV24-1 | CATSDHQADEQFF | TGTGCCACCAGTGATCACCAAGCGGATGAGCAGTTCTTC
once | TRBD1 | TRBJ1-6 | TRBV24-1 | CATSDLQGGLRTANSPLHF | TGTGCCACCAGTGATTTGCAGGGGGGCTTGAGGACAGCGAATTCACCCCTCCACTTT
once | NA | TRBJ2-1 | TRBV4-2 | CASSQDFGTRAYNEQFF | TGTGCCAGCAGCCAAGATTTCGGTACCCGAGCCTACAATGAGCAGTTCTTC
NA | TRBD1 | TRBJ1-5 | TRBV4-1 | CASSQGDRGNQPQHF | TGCGCCAGCAGCCAAGGGGACAGGGGAAATCAGCCCCAGCATTTT
NA | TRBD1 | TRBJ1-5 | TRBV28 | CASSLDRTGGGNQPQHF | TGTGCCAGCAGTTTAGATAGGACAGGAGGGGGCAATCAGCCCCAGCATTTT
NA | TRBD2 | TRBJ2-7 | TRBV6-5 | CASGSGSIYEQYF | TGTGCCAGCGGTAGCGGGAGCATCTACGAGCAGTACTTC
once | TRBD1 | TRBJ2-1 | TRBV5-1 | CASSLGGQGSYNEQFF | TGCGCCAGCAGCTTGGGGGGACAGGGCTCCTACAATGAGCAGTTCTTC
NA | TRBD1 | TRBJ2-5 | TRBV15 | CATSAGGGETQYF | TGTGCCACCAGCGCAGGGGGCGGAGAGACCCAGTACTTC
NA | TRBD2 | TRBJ2-7 | TRBV19 | CASSVGLGRLAGGFYEQYF | TGTGCCAGTAGTGTCGGTCTGGGTCGACTAGCGGGGGGCTTCTACGAGCAGTACTTC
NA | TRBD2 | TRBJ2-1 | TRBV24-1 | CATSDHTSESYNEQFF | TGTGCCACCAGTGATCATACTAGCGAGTCCTACAATGAGCAGTTCTTC
NA | TRBD1 | TRBJ1-5 | TRBV5-1 | CASSRTGGINQPQHF | TGCGCCAGCAGCCGGACAGGGGGAATCAATCAGCCCCAGCATTTT
NA | TRBD1 | TRBJ2-7 | TRBV10-3 | CAISERAGGSYEQYF | TGTGCCATCAGTGAGAGGGCAGGGGGCTCCTACGAGCAGTACTTC
NA | TRBD1 | TRBJ1-5 | TRBV18 | CASSPGTGGQPQHF | TGTGCCAGCTCACCTGGGACAGGGGGCCAGCCCCAGCATTTT
NA | TRBD1 | TRBJ2-2 | TRBV12-5 | CASGTGTGAGELFF | TGTGCTAGTGGTACGGGAACAGGGGCCGGGGAGCTGTTTTTT